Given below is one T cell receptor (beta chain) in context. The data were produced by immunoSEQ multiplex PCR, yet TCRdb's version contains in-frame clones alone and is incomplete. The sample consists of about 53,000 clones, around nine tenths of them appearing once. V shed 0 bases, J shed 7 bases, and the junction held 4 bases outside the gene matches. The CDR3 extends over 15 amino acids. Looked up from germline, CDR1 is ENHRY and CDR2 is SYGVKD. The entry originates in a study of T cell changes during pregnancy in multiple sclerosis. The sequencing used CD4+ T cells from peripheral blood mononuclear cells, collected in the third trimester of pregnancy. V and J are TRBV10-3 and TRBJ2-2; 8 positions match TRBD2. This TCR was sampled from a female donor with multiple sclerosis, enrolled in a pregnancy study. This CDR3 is CAISESPREGGELFF. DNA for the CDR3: TGTGCCATCAGTGAGTCGCCCCGGGAGGGCGGGGAGCTGTTTTTT.